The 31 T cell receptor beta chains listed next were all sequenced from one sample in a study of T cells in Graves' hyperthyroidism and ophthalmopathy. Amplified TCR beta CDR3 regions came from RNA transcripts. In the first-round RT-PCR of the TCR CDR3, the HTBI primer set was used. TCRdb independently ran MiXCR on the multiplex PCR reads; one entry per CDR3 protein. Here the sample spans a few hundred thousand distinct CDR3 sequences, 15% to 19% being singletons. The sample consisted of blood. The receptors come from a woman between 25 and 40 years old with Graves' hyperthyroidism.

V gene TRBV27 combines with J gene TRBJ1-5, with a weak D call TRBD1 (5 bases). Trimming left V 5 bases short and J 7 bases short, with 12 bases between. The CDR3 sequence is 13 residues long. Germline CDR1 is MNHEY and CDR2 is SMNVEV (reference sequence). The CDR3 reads CASSNHRTQPQHF. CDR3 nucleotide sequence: TGTGCCAGCAGTAATCACAGGACCCAGCCCCAGCATTTT.

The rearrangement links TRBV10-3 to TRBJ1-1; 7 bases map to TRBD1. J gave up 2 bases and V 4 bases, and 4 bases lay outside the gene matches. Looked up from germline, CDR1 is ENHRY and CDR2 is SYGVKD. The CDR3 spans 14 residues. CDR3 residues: CAISGGQPNTEAFF. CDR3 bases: TGTGCCATCAGTGGGGGACAGCCTAACACTGAAGCTTTCTTT.

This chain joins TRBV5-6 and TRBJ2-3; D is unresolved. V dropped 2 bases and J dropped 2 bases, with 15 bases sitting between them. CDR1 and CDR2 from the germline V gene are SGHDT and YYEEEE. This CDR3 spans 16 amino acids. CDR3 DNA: TGTGCCAGCAGCTTATTCCCTCGCGGATTCACAGATACGCAGTATTTT. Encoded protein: CASSLFPRGFTDTQYF. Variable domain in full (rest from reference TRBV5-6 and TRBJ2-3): DAGVTQSPTHLIKTRGQQVTLRCSPKSGHDTVSWYQQALGQGPQFIFQYYEEEERQRGNFPDRFSGHQFPNYSSELNVNALLLGDSALYLCASSLFPRGFTDTQYFGPGTRLTVL.

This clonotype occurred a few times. The chain's CDR3 is CASGATGSGELFF. The DNA of the CDR3 is TGTGCCAGCGGAGCCACAGGGTCCGGGGAGCTGTTTTTT. The chain is built from TRBV5-4 and TRBJ2-2; a weak D match, TRBD1 (6 bases). The germline gives CDR1 SGHNT, CDR2 YYREEE (reference sequence). Trimming took off 7 bases at V and 6 bases at J, with 13 bases between the two ends. The CDR3 covers 13 residues.

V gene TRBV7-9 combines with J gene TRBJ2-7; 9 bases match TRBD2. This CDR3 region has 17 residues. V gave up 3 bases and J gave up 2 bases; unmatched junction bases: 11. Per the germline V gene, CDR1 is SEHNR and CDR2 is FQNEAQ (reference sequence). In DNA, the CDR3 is TGTGCCAGCAGCTTCTCAGCTAGCGGGATGCTAGCCTACGAGCAGTACTTC. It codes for CASSFSASGMLAYEQYF.

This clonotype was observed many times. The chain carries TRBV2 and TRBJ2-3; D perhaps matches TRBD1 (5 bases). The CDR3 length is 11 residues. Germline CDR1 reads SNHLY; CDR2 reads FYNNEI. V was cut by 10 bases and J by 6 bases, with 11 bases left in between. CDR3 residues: CANRQHDTQYF. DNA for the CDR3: TGTGCCAACCGACAGCACGATACGCAGTATTTT.

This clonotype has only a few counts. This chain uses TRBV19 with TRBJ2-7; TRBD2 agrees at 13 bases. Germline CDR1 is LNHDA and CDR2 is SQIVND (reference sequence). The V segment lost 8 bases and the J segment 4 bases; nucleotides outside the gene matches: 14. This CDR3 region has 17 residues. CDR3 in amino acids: CASPGLAGSSPGYEQYF. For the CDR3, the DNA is TGTGCCAGTCCGGGACTAGCGGGATCCTCCCCTGGGTACGAGCAGTACTTC.

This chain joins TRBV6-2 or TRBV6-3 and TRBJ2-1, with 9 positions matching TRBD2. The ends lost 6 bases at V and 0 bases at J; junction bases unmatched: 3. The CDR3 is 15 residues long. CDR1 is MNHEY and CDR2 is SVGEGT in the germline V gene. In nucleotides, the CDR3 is TGTGCCAGCAGCCGACTAGCGGCCTCCTACAATGAGCAGTTCTTC. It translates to CASSRLAASYNEQFF.

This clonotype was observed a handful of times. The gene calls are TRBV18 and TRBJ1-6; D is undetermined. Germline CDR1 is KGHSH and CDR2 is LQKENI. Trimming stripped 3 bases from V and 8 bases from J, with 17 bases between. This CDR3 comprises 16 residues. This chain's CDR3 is CASSPAWSLGDSPLHF. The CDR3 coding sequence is TGTGCCAGCTCACCCGCCTGGTCGCTGGGCGATTCACCCCTCCACTTT.

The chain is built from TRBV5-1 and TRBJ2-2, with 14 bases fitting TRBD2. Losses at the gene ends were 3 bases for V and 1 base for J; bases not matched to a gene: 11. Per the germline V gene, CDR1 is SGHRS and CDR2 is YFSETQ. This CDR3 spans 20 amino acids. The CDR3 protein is CASSSLAGTSGSWNTGELFF. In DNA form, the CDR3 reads TGCGCCAGCAGCTCACTGGCGGGGACTAGCGGGAGTTGGAACACCGGGGAGCTGTTTTTT.

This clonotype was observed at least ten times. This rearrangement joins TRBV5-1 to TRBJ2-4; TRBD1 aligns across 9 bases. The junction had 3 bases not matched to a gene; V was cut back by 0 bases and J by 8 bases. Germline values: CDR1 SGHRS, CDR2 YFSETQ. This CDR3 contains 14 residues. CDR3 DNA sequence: TGCGCCAGCAGCTTGGACAGGGGGCTTTACATTCAGTACTTC. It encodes CASSLDRGLYIQYF.

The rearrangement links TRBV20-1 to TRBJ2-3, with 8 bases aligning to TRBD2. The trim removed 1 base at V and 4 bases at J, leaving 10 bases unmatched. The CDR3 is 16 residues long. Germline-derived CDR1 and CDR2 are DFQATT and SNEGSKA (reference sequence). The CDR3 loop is CSARAFLAGSPDTQYF. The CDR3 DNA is TGCAGTGCTAGAGCCTTTCTAGCGGGCAGCCCAGATACGCAGTATTTT.

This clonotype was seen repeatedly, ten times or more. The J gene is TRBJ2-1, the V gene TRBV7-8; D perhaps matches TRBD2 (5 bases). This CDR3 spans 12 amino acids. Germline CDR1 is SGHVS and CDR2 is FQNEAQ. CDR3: CGVGLVYNEQFF. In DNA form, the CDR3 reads TGTGGGGTTGGACTGGTCTACAATGAGCAGTTCTTC. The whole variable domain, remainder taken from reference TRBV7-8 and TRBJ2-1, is GAGVSQSPRYKVAKRGQDVALRCDPISGHVSLFWYQQALGQGPEFLTYFQNEAQLDKSGLPSDRFFAERPEGSVSTLKIQRTQQEDSAVYLCGVGLVYNEQFFGPGTRLTVL.

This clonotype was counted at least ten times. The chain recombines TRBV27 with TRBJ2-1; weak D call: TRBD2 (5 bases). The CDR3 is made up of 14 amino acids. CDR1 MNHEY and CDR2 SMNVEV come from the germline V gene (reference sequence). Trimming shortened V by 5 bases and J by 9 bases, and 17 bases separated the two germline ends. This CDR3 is CASSLTRGVAEQFF. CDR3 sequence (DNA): TGTGCCAGCAGTCTCACCCGGGGAGTCGCTGAGCAGTTCTTC.

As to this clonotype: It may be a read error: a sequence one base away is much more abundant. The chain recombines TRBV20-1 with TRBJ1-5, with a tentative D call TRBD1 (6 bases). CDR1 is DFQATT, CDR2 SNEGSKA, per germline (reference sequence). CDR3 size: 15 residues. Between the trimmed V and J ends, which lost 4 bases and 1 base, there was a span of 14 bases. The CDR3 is CSATTGIPSNQPQHF. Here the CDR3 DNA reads TGCAGTGCTACTACAGGGATCCCGAGCAATCAGCCCCAGCATTTT.

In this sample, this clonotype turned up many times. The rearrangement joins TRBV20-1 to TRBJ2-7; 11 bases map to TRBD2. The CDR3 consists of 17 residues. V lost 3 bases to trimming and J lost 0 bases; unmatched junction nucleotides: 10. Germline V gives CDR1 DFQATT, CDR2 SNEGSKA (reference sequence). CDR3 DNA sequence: TGCAGTGCTAGTGGGGCTAGCGGGAGGTTTAGCTCCTACGAGCAGTACTTC. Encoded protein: CSASGASGRFSSYEQYF.

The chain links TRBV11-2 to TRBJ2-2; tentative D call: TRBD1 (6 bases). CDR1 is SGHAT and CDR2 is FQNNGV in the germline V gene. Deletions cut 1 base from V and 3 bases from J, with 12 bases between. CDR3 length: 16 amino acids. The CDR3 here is CASSLGRTADTGELFF. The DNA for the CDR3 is TGTGCCAGCAGCTTAGGCAGGACAGCCGACACCGGGGAGCTGTTTTTT.

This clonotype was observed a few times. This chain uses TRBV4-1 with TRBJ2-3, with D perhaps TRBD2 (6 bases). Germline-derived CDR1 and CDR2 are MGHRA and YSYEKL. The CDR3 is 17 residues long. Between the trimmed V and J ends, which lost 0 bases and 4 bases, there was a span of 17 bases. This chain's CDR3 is CASSQDPPAGGPDTQYF. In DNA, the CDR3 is TGCGCCAGCAGCCAAGACCCCCCAGCGGGCGGGCCAGATACGCAGTATTTT.

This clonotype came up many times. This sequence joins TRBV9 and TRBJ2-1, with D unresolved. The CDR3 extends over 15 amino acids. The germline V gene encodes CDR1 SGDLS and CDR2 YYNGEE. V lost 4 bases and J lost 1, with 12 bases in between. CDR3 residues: CASSPNPNSYNEQFF. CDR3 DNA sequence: TGTGCCAGCAGCCCAAACCCCAATTCCTACAATGAGCAGTTCTTC.

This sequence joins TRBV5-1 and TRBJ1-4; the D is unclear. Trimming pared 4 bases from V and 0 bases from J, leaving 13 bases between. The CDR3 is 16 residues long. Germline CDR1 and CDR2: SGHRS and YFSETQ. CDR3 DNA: TGCGCCAGCAGCCCGGGCGTTGGGGCAACTAATGAAAAACTGTTTTTT. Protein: CASSPGVGATNEKLFF.

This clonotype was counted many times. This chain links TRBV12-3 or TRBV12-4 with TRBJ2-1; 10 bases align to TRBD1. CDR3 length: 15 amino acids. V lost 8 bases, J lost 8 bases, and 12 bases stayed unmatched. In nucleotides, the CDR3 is TGTGCCAGCTTTGAAGCGGGACAGGGGTACCATGAGCAGTTCTTC. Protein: CASFEAGQGYHEQFF.

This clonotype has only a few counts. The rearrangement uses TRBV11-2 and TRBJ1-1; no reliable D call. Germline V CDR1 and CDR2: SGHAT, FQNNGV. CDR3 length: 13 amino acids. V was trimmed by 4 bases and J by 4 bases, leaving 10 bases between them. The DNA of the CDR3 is TGTGCCAGCAGCTCCCAATGGCGCACTGAAGCTTTCTTT. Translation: CASSSQWRTEAFF. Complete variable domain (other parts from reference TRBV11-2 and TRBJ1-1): EAGVAQSPRYKIIEKRQSVAFWCNPISGHATLYWYQQILGQGPKLLIQFQNNGVVDDSQLPKDRFSAERLKGVDSTLKIQPAKLEDSAVYLCASSSQWRTEAFFGQGTRLTVV.

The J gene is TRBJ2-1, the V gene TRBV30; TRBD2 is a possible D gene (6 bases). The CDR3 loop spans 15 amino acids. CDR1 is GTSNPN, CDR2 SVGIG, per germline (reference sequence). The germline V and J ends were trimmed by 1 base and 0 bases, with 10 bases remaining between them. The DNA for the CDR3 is TGTGCCTGGAGTGGCGGTAGCGGCTCCTACAATGAGCAGTTCTTC. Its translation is CAWSGGSGSYNEQFF.

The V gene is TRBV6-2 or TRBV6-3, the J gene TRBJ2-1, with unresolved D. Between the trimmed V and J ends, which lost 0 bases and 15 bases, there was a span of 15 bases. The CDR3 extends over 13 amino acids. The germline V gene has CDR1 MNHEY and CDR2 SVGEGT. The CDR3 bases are TGTGCCAGCAGTTACTCGATGGAGTTCTATGGGTTCTTC. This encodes CASSYSMEFYGFF.

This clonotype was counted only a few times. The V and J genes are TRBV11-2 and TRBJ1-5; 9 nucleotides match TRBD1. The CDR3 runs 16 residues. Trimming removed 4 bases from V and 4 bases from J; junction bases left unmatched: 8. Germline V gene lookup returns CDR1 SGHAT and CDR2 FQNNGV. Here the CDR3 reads CASSSHRDRVNQPQHF. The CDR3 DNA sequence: TGTGCCAGCAGCTCCCACCGGGACAGGGTTAATCAGCCCCAGCATTTT.

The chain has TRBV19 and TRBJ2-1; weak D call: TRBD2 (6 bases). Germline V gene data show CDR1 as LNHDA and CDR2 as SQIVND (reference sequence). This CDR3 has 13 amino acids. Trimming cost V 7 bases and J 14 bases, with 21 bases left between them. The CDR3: CASTPSEGGWEFF. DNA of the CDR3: TGTGCCAGTACTCCCTCGGAGGGCGGTTGGGAGTTCTTC.

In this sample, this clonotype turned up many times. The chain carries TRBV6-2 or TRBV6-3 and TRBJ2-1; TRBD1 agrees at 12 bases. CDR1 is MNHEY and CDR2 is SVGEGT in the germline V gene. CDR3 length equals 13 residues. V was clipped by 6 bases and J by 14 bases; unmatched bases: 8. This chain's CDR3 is CASSTGTGGAEFF. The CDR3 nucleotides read TGTGCCAGCAGCACCGGGACAGGGGGCGCGGAGTTCTTC.

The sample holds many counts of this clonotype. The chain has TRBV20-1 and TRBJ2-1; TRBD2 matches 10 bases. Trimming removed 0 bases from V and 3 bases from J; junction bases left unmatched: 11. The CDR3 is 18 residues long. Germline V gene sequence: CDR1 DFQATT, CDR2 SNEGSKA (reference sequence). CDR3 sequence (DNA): TGCAGTGCTAGAGAGGAGGGGACTAGCGCACGAATCTACAATGAGCAGTTCTTC. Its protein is CSAREEGTSARIYNEQFF.

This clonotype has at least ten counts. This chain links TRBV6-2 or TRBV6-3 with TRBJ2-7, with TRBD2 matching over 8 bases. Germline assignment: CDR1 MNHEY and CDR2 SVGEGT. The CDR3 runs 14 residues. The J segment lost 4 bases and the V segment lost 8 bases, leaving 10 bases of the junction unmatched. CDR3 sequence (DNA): TGTGCCAGCGAGGGACGGGAGGGCCGGTACGAGCAGTACTTC. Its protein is CASEGREGRYEQYF.

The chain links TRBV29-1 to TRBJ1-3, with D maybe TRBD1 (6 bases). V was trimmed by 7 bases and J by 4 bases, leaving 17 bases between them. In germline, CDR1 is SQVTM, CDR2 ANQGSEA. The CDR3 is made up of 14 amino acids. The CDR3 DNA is TGCAGCGCGTCCCCCCAGGGGAGGGGAAACACCATATATTTT. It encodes CSASPQGRGNTIYF.

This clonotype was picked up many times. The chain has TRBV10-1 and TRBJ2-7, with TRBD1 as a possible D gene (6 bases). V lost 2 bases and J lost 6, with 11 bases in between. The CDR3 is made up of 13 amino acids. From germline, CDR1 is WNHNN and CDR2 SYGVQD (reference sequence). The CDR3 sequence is CASSEGTISEQYF. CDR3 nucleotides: TGCGCCAGCAGTGAGGGGACAATCAGCGAGCAGTACTTC.